The 32 T cell receptor beta chains reported below all come from one sample, sequenced in a study of CD8 T cells in Susac syndrome. Random-hexamer reverse transcription was applied to about 0.45 to 1 ug RNA. TCRdb independently ran MiXCR on the immunoSEQ multiplex PCR reads; one entry per CDR3 protein. This sample has roughly 200,000 distinct CDR3 sequences, with around 94% found just once. Sequencing input: CD4+ T cells from PBMCs. These receptors were taken from a human donor with Susac syndrome.

J is TRBJ1-2 and V is TRBV14, with TRBD1 as a possible D gene (6 bases). Germline assignment: CDR1 SGHDN and CDR2 FVKESK. The CDR3 extends over 9 amino acids. The CDR3 nucleotides read TGTCAGGGGCCTTATGGCTACACCTTC. Amino acid sequence: CQGPYGYTF.

In this sample, this clonotype turned up once. The rearrangement links TRBV5-6 to TRBJ2-2; D call uncertain. Trimming removed 0 bases at V and 0 bases at J, with 18 bases between. The CDR3 runs 19 residues. Germline lookup yields CDR1 SGHDT and CDR2 YYEEEE. The CDR3 coding sequence is TGTGCCAGCAGCTTGGCCCAATCATCACGCCGCGCGAACACCGGGGAGCTGTTTTTT. Amino acids: CASSLAQSSRRANTGELFF.

V gene TRBV9 combines with J gene TRBJ1-5, with TRBD1 as a possible D gene (5 bases). The CDR3 sequence is 16 residues long. Germline V CDR1 and CDR2: SGDLS, YYNGEE. Deletions cut 3 bases from V and 1 base from J, with 14 bases between. The CDR3 is CASSAYQGWSNQPQHF. CDR3 nucleotide sequence: TGTGCCAGCAGCGCATACCAGGGTTGGAGCAATCAGCCCCAGCATTTT.

The chain is built from TRBV7-9 and TRBJ2-2; D remains unclear. The CDR3 has 13 amino acids. Germline CDR1 reads SEHNR; CDR2 reads FQNEAQ (reference sequence). Trimming cost V 6 bases and J 4 bases, with 9 bases left between them. The CDR3 DNA reads TGTGCCAGCAGACGCGCATCCACCGGGGAGCTGTTTTTT. Translated: CASRRASTGELFF.

The chain couples TRBV4-1 to TRBJ1-2; 9 bases are shared with TRBD1. CDR1 is MGHRA, CDR2 YSYEKL, per germline. J lost 6 bases, V lost 2 bases, and 1 base had no gene match. The CDR3 sequence is 13 residues long. In DNA form, the CDR3 reads TGCGCCAGCAGCCAACGGACAGGGGATGGCTACACCTTC. The encoded protein is CASSQRTGDGYTF.

The chain uses TRBV3-1 and TRBJ2-7; D is ambiguous. V was clipped by 0 bases and J by 1 base, with 7 bases between them. Germline-derived CDR1 and CDR2 are LGHDT and YNNKEL (reference sequence). CDR3 length: 14 residues. The CDR3, as DNA: TGTGCCAGCAGCCAAGATACTCTATCCTACGAGCAGTACTTC. The encoded protein is CASSQDTLSYEQYF.

The V gene is TRBV11-2, the J gene TRBJ2-6, with 8 bases matching TRBD2. CDR1 is SGHAT and CDR2 is FQNNGV in the germline V gene. This CDR3 spans 18 amino acids. The V and J ends lost 5 bases and 0 bases, in that order; junction bases with no gene match: 9. The CDR3 protein is CASSALQRGPSGANVLTF. CDR3 nucleotide sequence: TGTGCCAGCAGCGCCCTCCAGCGGGGGCCCTCTGGGGCCAACGTCCTGACTTTC.

The J gene is TRBJ2-2, the V gene TRBV5-1; 10 nucleotides align to TRBD1. The CDR3 loop spans 16 amino acids. The ends lost 4 bases at V and 2 bases at J; junction bases unmatched: 5. Germline CDR1 is SGHRS and CDR2 is YFSETQ. The CDR3 here is CASSPVTGGNTGELFF. The CDR3 coding sequence is TGCGCCAGCAGCCCCGTGACAGGGGGCAACACCGGGGAGCTGTTTTTT.

The chain employs TRBV20-1 and TRBJ2-7; TRBD2 matches at 9 bases. The V gene end was trimmed by 6 bases and the J gene end by 3 bases; junction bases not matched to a gene: 12. The CDR3 has 15 amino acids. The germline V gene encodes CDR1 DFQATT and CDR2 SNEGSKA (reference sequence). For the CDR3, the DNA is TGCAGTGCCTCGGACGAGCGGGGGGTACGCTACGAGCAGTACTTC. The encoded protein is CSASDERGVRYEQYF.

The chain carries TRBV20-1 and TRBJ1-1, with no clear D. Germline CDR1 DFQATT, CDR2 SNEGSKA (reference sequence). The CDR3 extends over 15 amino acids. Trimming removed 0 bases from V and 5 bases from J, with 16 bases in between. CDR3 residues: CSARDPYRGRTEAFF. The CDR3 bases are TGCAGTGCTAGAGACCCTTATCGGGGAAGGACTGAAGCTTTCTTT.

The gene calls are TRBV23-1 and TRBJ2-3; 8 nucleotides align to TRBD2. TRBV23-1 qualifies as an ORF whose function is uncertain. With 6 bases clipped from V and 2 bases from J, the junction kept 4 bases outside the gene matches. This CDR3 region has 14 residues. DNA for the CDR3: TGCGCCAGCAGCGTACTAGCGGCCACAGATACGCAGTATTTT. Amino acid sequence: CASSVLAATDTQYF.

The rearrangement links TRBV18 to TRBJ1-1, with TRBD1 matching 8 bases. The CDR3 spans 16 residues. The V and J ends lost 4 bases and 1 base, in that order; junction bases with no gene match: 8. Germline lookup yields CDR1 KGHSH and CDR2 LQKENI. The CDR3 nucleotides read TGTGCCAGCTCACAATATCAGGGACAGGAGAACACTGAAGCTTTCTTT. As protein: CASSQYQGQENTEAFF. The variable domain in full, with the rest retrieved from reference TRBV18 and TRBJ1-1, is NAGVMQNPRHLVRRRGQEARLRCSPMKGHSHVYWYRQLPEEGLKFMVYLQKENIIDESGMPKERFSAEFPKEGPSILRIQQVVRGDSAAYFCASSQYQGQENTEAFFGQGTRLTVV.

Written as DNA, the CDR3 is TGTGCCAGCAGAGTAGGACAGGGGAGCATAGCCCTCCACTTT. It codes for CASRVGQGSIALHF. The chain joins TRBV7-4 to TRBJ1-6; 9 nucleotides align to TRBD1. V gave up 6 bases and J gave up 14 bases; unmatched junction bases: 11. The CDR3 is made up of 14 amino acids. The germline gives CDR1 SGHVT, CDR2 SQSDAQ.

The V gene is TRBV7-2, the J gene TRBJ1-6, with D unresolved. Germline V gives CDR1 SGHTA, CDR2 FQGNSA. The CDR3 runs 12 residues. V was shortened by 0 bases and J by 9 bases, with 3 bases between the two germline ends. The CDR3 nucleotides are TGTGCCAGCAGCTTAGCCAGTTCACCCCTCCACTTT. Its protein is CASSLASSPLHF.

The gene calls are TRBV28 and TRBJ1-2, with 7 bases fitting TRBD1. The CDR3 runs to 14 residues. Per germline, CDR1 MDHEN and CDR2 SYDVKM. With 5 bases clipped from V and 4 bases from J, the junction kept 7 bases outside the gene matches. CDR3 sequence (DNA): TGTGCCAGCAGTGCCCCGGGACAGTCCTATGGCTACACCTTC. Its protein is CASSAPGQSYGYTF.

The chain employs TRBV7-8 and TRBJ1-6, with 8 nucleotides matching TRBD1. After removal of 1 base from V and 9 bases from J, the junction contained 2 bases not matched to a gene. This CDR3 region has 14 residues. Germline CDR1 reads SGHVS; CDR2 reads FQNEAQ. As DNA, the CDR3 is TGTGCCAGCAGCTTAGACAGGGGGTCTTCACCCCTCCACTTT. This sequence encodes CASSLDRGSSPLHF.

In its sample, this clonotype was seen a few times. The gene calls are TRBV5-1 and TRBJ2-3; no definite D call. This CDR3 comprises 12 residues. Germline V gene lookup returns CDR1 SGHRS and CDR2 YFSETQ. V lost 1 base to trimming and J lost 2 bases, with 2 bases between them. The CDR3 spells CASSLPTDTQYF. The DNA of the CDR3 is TGCGCCAGCAGCTTGCCCACAGATACGCAGTATTTT.

The rearrangement uses TRBV12-3 or TRBV12-4 and TRBJ2-6; D is ambiguous. The germline V and J ends were trimmed by 8 bases and 0 bases, with 26 bases remaining between them. The CDR3 runs 20 residues. The CDR3 sequence is CASSLSRLETVLSGANVLTF. The CDR3 DNA sequence: TGTGCCAGCTCTTTGTCTCGACTGGAGACTGTCCTCTCTGGGGCCAACGTCCTGACTTTC.

This clonotype was observed once. The rearrangement uses TRBV11-2 and TRBJ2-4, with D perhaps TRBD1 or TRBD2 (6 bases each). Trimming pared 6 bases from V and 3 bases from J, leaving 15 bases between. Per germline, CDR1 SGHAT and CDR2 FQNNGV. The CDR3 covers 15 residues. CDR3 sequence: CASRAPGGLKNIQYF. In DNA, the CDR3 is TGTGCCAGCAGGGCCCCCGGGGGCCTCAAAAACATTCAGTACTTC.

This clonotype was picked up a small number of times. Germline is not matched at one junction end, which may reflect a read error. The chain links TRBV5-1 to TRBJ1-1; TRBD1 agrees at 7 bases. This CDR3 contains 14 residues. Germline V gene lookup returns CDR1 SGHRS and CDR2 YFSETQ. DNA of the CDR3: TGTGCCAGCAGCTTGGGGACAGTCAACACTGAAGCTTTCTTT. Amino acids: CASSLGTVNTEAFF.

The chain uses TRBV9 and TRBJ2-2; 8 nucleotides line up with TRBD2. This CDR3 has 16 residues. J was trimmed by 1 base and V by 5 bases; bases with no gene match: 7. Germline V CDR1 and CDR2: SGDLS, YYNGEE. The CDR3 spells CASSVRLAKNTGELFF. The CDR3 DNA is TGTGCCAGCAGTGTCCGACTAGCGAAGAACACCGGGGAGCTGTTTTTT.

V and J are TRBV6-6 and TRBJ1-5; tentatively, D is TRBD1 (5 bases). V was pared by 7 bases and J by 3 bases, with 16 bases between. CDR1 MNHNY and CDR2 SVGAGI come from the germline V gene (reference sequence). The CDR3 consists of 15 residues. CDR3 residues: CASNPGPHLNQPQHF. In DNA form, the CDR3 reads TGTGCCAGCAACCCGGGACCGCACCTCAATCAGCCCCAGCATTTT.

The CDR3 loop reads CASSTRTSGRADTQYF. The DNA of the CDR3 is TGTGCCAGCAGCACAAGGACTAGCGGGAGGGCAGATACGCAGTATTTT. The chain uses TRBV7-2 and TRBJ2-3; 15 bases match TRBD2. Germline CDR1 and CDR2: SGHTA and FQGNSA. J was trimmed by 4 bases and V by 5 bases; bases with no gene match: 4. CDR3 length: 16 amino acids.

J is TRBJ2-1 and V is TRBV9; tentatively, D is TRBD1 (6 bases). The CDR3 loop spans 14 amino acids. Germline assignment: CDR1 SGDLS and CDR2 YYNGEE. The V end lost 0 bases, the J end lost 9 bases, and 13 bases lay between the germline ends. For the CDR3, the DNA is TGTGCCAGCAGCGTAGACAGGGAAACATCTGAGCAGTTCTTC. Encoded protein: CASSVDRETSEQFF. The variable domain in full, completed from reference TRBV9 and TRBJ2-1, reads DSGVTQTPKHLITATGQRVTLRCSPRSGDLSVYWYQQSLDQGLQFLIQYYNGEERAKGNILERFSAQQFPDLHSELNLSSLELGDSALYFCASSVDRETSEQFFGPGTRLTVL.

This chain links TRBV5-1 with TRBJ2-2; either TRBD1 or TRBD2 may fit D (5 bases each). Germline V gives CDR1 SGHRS, CDR2 YFSETQ. V was trimmed by 4 bases and J by 0 bases, leaving 7 bases between them. CDR3 length: 14 residues. The CDR3 bases are TGCGCCAGCAGCGTGGGACCGAACACCGGGGAGCTGTTTTTT. Protein sequence: CASSVGPNTGELFF.

This clonotype was seen a single time. The rearrangement joins TRBV11-2 to TRBJ2-5; tentative D call: TRBD2 (6 bases). Trimming took 1 base from V and 3 from J, leaving 15 bases between them. The CDR3 is 16 residues long. Germline assignment: CDR1 SGHAT and CDR2 FQNNGV. The CDR3 DNA follows: TGTGCCAGCAGCTTAGTCCAGCGGGTATTTAAAGAGACCCAGTACTTC. Translated: CASSLVQRVFKETQYF.

The rearrangement uses TRBV7-2 and TRBJ1-2, with D possibly TRBD1 on 6 matching bases. Germline CDR1 reads SGHTA; CDR2 reads FQGNSA. The CDR3 is made up of 13 amino acids. Trimming took 5 bases from V and 4 from J, leaving 11 bases between them. The CDR3 loop is CASSQPTGYGYTF. The CDR3 bases are TGTGCCAGCAGCCAACCGACAGGCTATGGCTACACCTTC. Supplemented by reference TRBV7-2 and TRBJ1-2, the full variable domain reads GAGVSQSPSNKVTEKGKDVELRCDPISGHTALYWYRQSLGQGLEFLIYFQGNSAPDKSGLPSDRFSAERTGGSVSTLTIQRTQQEDSAVYLCASSQPTGYGYTFGSGTRLTVV.

This chain uses TRBV20-1 with TRBJ2-2, with 8 bases aligning to TRBD2. Germline V gives CDR1 DFQATT, CDR2 SNEGSKA (reference sequence). The trim removed 2 bases at V and 1 base at J, leaving 3 bases unmatched. The CDR3 consists of 15 residues. The CDR3 sequence is CSARNGRGNTGELFF. The CDR3 bases are TGCAGTGCTAGAAACGGGAGGGGGAACACCGGGGAGCTGTTTTTT.

This rearrangement joins TRBV13 to TRBJ2-7; TRBD2 aligns across 8 bases. Germline CDR1 and CDR2: PRHDT and FYEKMQ (reference sequence). This CDR3 has 15 residues. V dropped 2 bases and J dropped 4; count of bases not matched to a gene: 7. CDR3 sequence reads: CASSLSGRVGYEQYF. The CDR3 bases are TGTGCCAGCAGCTTAAGCGGGAGAGTAGGTTACGAGCAGTACTTC.

This chain connects TRBV30 to TRBJ1-5; no clear D gene. The CDR3 runs to 14 residues. V lost 1 base and J lost 4, with 11 bases in between. The V gene's germline CDR1 is GTSNPN and CDR2 SVGIG (reference sequence). CDR3 sequence (DNA): TGTGCCTGGAGTGCGGCAGCACGAAATCAGCCCCAGCATTTT. It codes for CAWSAAARNQPQHF.

The chain couples TRBV2 to TRBJ2-5; 9 bases match TRBD2. Germline CDR1 is SNHLY and CDR2 is FYNNEI. The CDR3 extends over 15 amino acids. The J segment lost 2 bases and the V segment lost 5 bases, leaving 6 bases of the junction unmatched. The CDR3 loop is CASSPQSGGQETQYF. For the CDR3, the DNA is TGTGCCAGCAGTCCTCAGAGCGGGGGGCAAGAGACCCAGTACTTC.

The chain carries TRBV20-1 and TRBJ1-5; D uncertain. The CDR3 extends over 14 amino acids. V lost 3 bases and J lost 2, with 11 bases in between. CDR1 is DFQATT and CDR2 is SNEGSKA in the germline V gene (reference sequence). Written as DNA, the CDR3 is TGCAGTGCTAGTGGGCGGACGGGCAATCAGCCCCAGCATTTT. Protein: CSASGRTGNQPQHF.